The 14 T cell receptor beta chains below come from one sample, sequenced in a study of blood T cell repertoires in COVID-19. Here immunoSEQ multiplex PCR was the method, and the copy in TCRdb shows in-frame clones only, minus some. The sample contains fewer than 150,000 clones, about 80% of which appear only once. The sample was peripheral blood. These receptors were obtained from a human donor in a cohort sampled during active COVID-19.

The rearrangement uses TRBV2 and TRBJ1-5; no reliable D call. Germline V gives CDR1 SNHLY, CDR2 FYNNEI. Trimming removed 4 bases from V and 0 bases from J, with 13 bases in between. The CDR3 consists of 16 residues. The CDR3 coding sequence is TGTGCCAGCAGTGGTCTAGCTAGGAGTAGCAATCAGCCCCAGCATTTT. Protein sequence: CASSGLARSSNQPQHF.

This clone was observed a single time. This chain joins TRBV5-6 and TRBJ2-7; D perhaps matches TRBD2 (5 bases). The V end lost 0 bases, the J end lost 7 bases, and 20 bases lay between the germline ends. This CDR3 comprises 16 residues. CDR1 and CDR2 from the germline V gene are SGHDT and YYEEEE. The CDR3 sequence: CASSLGGGTIWGEQYF. The DNA of the CDR3 is TGTGCCAGCAGCTTGGGAGGAGGCACGATCTGGGGTGAGCAGTACTTC.

V usage is TRBV11-3 and J usage is TRBJ1-1; tentative D call: TRBD1 (6 bases). This CDR3 spans 13 amino acids. CDR1 and CDR2 from the germline V gene are SGHNT and YENEEA. Trimming took off 8 bases at V and 0 bases at J, with 10 bases between the two ends. CDR3 sequence (DNA): TGTGCCAGCCGCAGGGACATGAACACTGAAGCTTTCTTT. It codes for CASRRDMNTEAFF.

This clone was seen only a few times. This rearrangement joins TRBV19 to TRBJ1-4; no clear D gene. Per germline, CDR1 LNHDA and CDR2 SQIVND (reference sequence). The CDR3 extends over 14 amino acids. Trimming took 6 bases from V and 4 from J, leaving 12 bases between them. DNA of the CDR3: TGTGCCAGTAGCCCGGACGGGGATAATGAAAAACTGTTTTTT. Amino acids: CASSPDGDNEKLFF.

The chain uses TRBV25-1 and TRBJ2-5, with 12 bases lining up with TRBD2. The CDR3 covers 17 residues. Germline CDR1 reads MGHDK; CDR2 reads SYGVNS. V lost 3 bases, J lost 7 bases, and 12 bases stayed unmatched. CDR3 region: CASSDPTSGGTLGTQYF. In DNA form, the CDR3 reads TGTGCCAGCAGTGACCCTACTAGCGGGGGGACCCTGGGGACCCAGTACTTC.

The genes are TRBV11-2 and TRBJ2-1; 8 bases align to TRBD1. With 3 bases clipped from V and 12 bases from J, the junction kept 16 bases outside the gene matches. There are 16 residues in the CDR3. Germline-derived CDR1 and CDR2 are SGHAT and FQNNGV. CDR3 nucleotides: TGTGCCAGCAGCTTTGTGGGGGTGGGCTCCACAGGGGGGCAGTTCTTC. Its protein is CASSFVGVGSTGGQFF.

A few counts support this clone. Written as DNA, the CDR3 is TGTGCCAGCAGTCCATTAACAGGGGGTGCTCTATACAATGAGCAGTTCTTC. It encodes CASSPLTGGALYNEQFF. The J gene is TRBJ2-1, the V gene TRBV27; 8 bases map to TRBD1. The V gene's germline CDR1 is MNHEY and CDR2 SMNVEV (reference sequence). V dropped 5 bases and J dropped 4; count of bases not matched to a gene: 13. The CDR3 runs 17 residues.

V gene TRBV5-4 combines with J gene TRBJ1-2; TRBD1 matches at 12 bases. CDR1 SGHNT and CDR2 YYREEE come from the germline V gene (reference sequence). There are 15 residues in the CDR3. V lost 3 bases to trimming and J lost 4 bases; unmatched junction nucleotides: 4. In DNA, the CDR3 is TGTGCCAGCAGCTCCGGGACAGGGGGCCTCTATGGCTACACCTTC. It translates to CASSSGTGGLYGYTF.

Only a few counts were recorded for this clone. The chain links TRBV10-2 to TRBJ2-7, with TRBD2 as a possible D gene (6 bases). Germline CDR1 is WSHSY and CDR2 is SAAADI. The CDR3 consists of 14 residues. Deletions cut 4 bases from V and 0 bases from J, with 10 bases between. The CDR3 nucleotides are TGCGCCAGCAGTGGGGGACTTCACTCCTACGAGCAGTACTTC. This encodes CASSGGLHSYEQYF.

The chain carries TRBV5-4 and TRBJ2-1, with no clear D. The CDR3 totals 16 residues. The germline V gene encodes CDR1 SGHNT and CDR2 YYREEE (reference sequence). V lost 0 bases and J lost 6, with 16 bases in between. The CDR3 here is CASSLDNLLMANEQFF. CDR3 DNA: TGTGCCAGCAGCTTGGACAACCTTTTGATGGCCAATGAGCAGTTCTTC.

The chain couples TRBV6-5 to TRBJ2-5; 11 bases agree with TRBD1. Germline V CDR1 and CDR2: MNHEY, SVGAGI. V lost 5 bases to trimming and J lost 6 bases; unmatched junction nucleotides: 8. The CDR3 sequence is 15 residues long. The CDR3 region has the DNA TGTGCCAGCAGTCGGACAGGGGGCAGGTATCAGACCCAGTACTTC. It translates to CASSRTGGRYQTQYF.

This chain joins TRBV9 and TRBJ1-2; 7 positions match TRBD1. Germline loops: CDR1 SGDLS, CDR2 YYNGEE. The CDR3 covers 15 residues. Trimming removed 0 bases from V and 4 bases from J; junction bases left unmatched: 6. CDR3 sequence: CASSVGQGGSYGYTF. The CDR3 region has the DNA TGTGCCAGCAGCGTAGGCCAGGGGGGCTCCTATGGCTACACCTTC.

V gene TRBV2 combines with J gene TRBJ1-2, with TRBD1 matching over 11 bases. This CDR3 spans 14 amino acids. Per germline, CDR1 SNHLY and CDR2 FYNNEI. V trimming: 5 bases; J trimming: 7 bases; junction bases outside the gene matches: 6. The CDR3 loop reads CASSSGTGGLGYTF. CDR3 nucleotides: TGTGCCAGCAGTTCCGGGACAGGGGGTCTTGGCTACACCTTC.

The rearrangement uses TRBV2 and TRBJ2-1, with 8 bases fitting TRBD2. The V gene's germline CDR1 is SNHLY and CDR2 FYNNEI. J gave up 0 bases and V 7 bases, and 5 bases lay outside the gene matches. The CDR3 has 15 residues. CDR3 nucleotides: TGTGCCAGCAAGCGGGGGAGTAGCTCCTACAATGAGCAGTTCTTC. Encoded protein: CASKRGSSSYNEQFF.